This TCR beta chain was profiled in a study of T cell changes during pregnancy in multiple sclerosis. Repertoires were generated with immunoSEQ multiplex PCR, while TCRdb's copy carries only in-frame clones and drops some. The sample carries 91,000 or so clones, under 95% recorded once. Deletions cut 1 base from V and 3 bases from J, with 21 bases between. Germline CDR1 reads SGHDN; CDR2 reads FVKESK. The CDR3 is made up of 18 amino acids. The rearrangement joins TRBV14 to TRBJ1-1; D unresolved. The sequenced sample was peripheral blood, obtained after pregnancy. The source is a female donor with multiple sclerosis, enrolled in a pregnancy study. CDR3 DNA sequence: TGTGCCAGCAGCCAAGTATCCGACCTTAGACTGGGTGACACTGAAGCTTTCTTT. Protein: CASSQVSDLRLGDTEAFF.